Shown below are 12 T cell receptor beta chains from a single sample sequenced in a study of CD8 T cells in Susac syndrome. The authors reverse transcribed about 0.45 to 1 ug RNA with random hexamers. One entry per CDR3 protein results from TCRdb running MiXCR on the immunoSEQ multiplex PCR reads. The sample lists 80,000 or so distinct CDR3 sequences; roughly 96% were seen once. Sample: CD8+ T cells from PBMCs. The receptors derive from a human donor with Susac syndrome.

V usage is TRBV12-5 and J usage is TRBJ2-5; TRBD2 matches 12 bases. The CDR3 sequence is 15 residues long. With 6 bases clipped from V and 2 bases from J, the junction kept 4 bases outside the gene matches. CDR1 is LGHNT and CDR2 is FRNRAP in the germline V gene. The CDR3 DNA reads as TGTGCTAGTGGCCCCGGACTAGCGGGGCAAGAGACCCAGTACTTC. It yields the protein CASGPGLAGQETQYF.

This clonotype was seen only once. This chain links TRBV7-6 with TRBJ2-7; TRBD1 aligns across 9 bases. This CDR3 is 16 amino acids long. Germline values: CDR1 SGHVS, CDR2 FNYEAQ. J lost 1 base, V lost 1 base, and 5 bases had no gene match. The CDR3 DNA reads as TGTGCCAGCAGCTTAGATCAGGGACAGGGATCCTACGAGCAGTACTTC. This codes for CASSLDQGQGSYEQYF.

The V gene is TRBV28, the J gene TRBJ1-1; D gene unclear. The V gene's germline CDR1 is MDHEN and CDR2 SYDVKM. V lost 2 bases, J lost 1 base, and 11 bases lay in between. The CDR3 is 15 residues long. This CDR3 reads CASSLGFSGNTEAFF. CDR3 bases: TGTGCCAGCAGTTTAGGCTTCAGTGGGAACACTGAAGCTTTCTTT.

The V and J genes are TRBV3-1 and TRBJ2-5, with TRBD1 matching 8 bases. The CDR3 runs to 16 residues. Per the germline V gene, CDR1 is LGHDT and CDR2 is YNNKEL (reference sequence). V shed 3 bases and J 6 bases; nucleotides not matched to a gene: 12. The chain's CDR3 is CASSHLGGQAQQTQYF. The CDR3, as DNA: TGTGCCAGCAGCCATCTCGGGGGACAGGCGCAACAGACCCAGTACTTC.

The V and J genes are TRBV7-9 and TRBJ2-3; 8 bases line up with TRBD2. Looked up from germline, CDR1 is SEHNR and CDR2 is FQNEAQ (reference sequence). The ends lost 4 bases at V and 8 bases at J; junction bases unmatched: 14. The CDR3 totals 16 residues. The CDR3 DNA is TGTGCCAGCAGCTCCCGGAGTAGCGGGGTACCTCCTACGCAGTATTTT. The encoded protein is CASSSRSSGVPPTQYF.

The count of this clonotype is one. The chain couples TRBV15 to TRBJ1-5, with a tentative D call TRBD1 (5 bases). Trimming left V 0 bases short and J 4 bases short, with 16 bases between. CDR3 length: 17 residues. Germline V gene data show CDR1 as LNHNV and CDR2 as YYDKDF (reference sequence). As DNA, the CDR3 is TGTGCCACCAGCAGAGATCTGGGGGAGGGAGCTAATCAGCCCCAGCATTTT. It codes for CATSRDLGEGANQPQHF.

The J gene is TRBJ2-5, the V gene TRBV7-8; maybe TRBD1 (6 bases). CDR1 SGHVS and CDR2 FQNEAQ come from the germline V gene. The V end lost 4 bases, the J end lost 8 bases, and 17 bases lay between the germline ends. The CDR3 is 14 residues long. DNA of the CDR3: TGTGCCAGCAGCTCAGGACAGCGCCGTAAAACCCAGTACTTC. It yields the protein CASSSGQRRKTQYF.

The V gene is TRBV12-3 or TRBV12-4, the J gene TRBJ2-7, with TRBD1 matching 7 bases. This CDR3 region has 13 residues. Unmatched junction bases numbered 7, after V lost 6 bases and J lost 5 bases. The DNA for the CDR3 is TGTGCCAGCAGGGAGACAGGGCCAAACGAGCAGTACTTC. It codes for CASRETGPNEQYF.

The chain is built from TRBV14 and TRBJ2-5; D uncertain. The CDR3 loop spans 13 amino acids. In germline, CDR1 is SGHDN, CDR2 FVKESK. V was shortened by 0 bases and J by 3 bases, with 5 bases between the two germline ends. This CDR3 is CASSQEPKETQYF. CDR3 DNA sequence: TGTGCCAGCAGCCAAGAACCAAAAGAGACCCAGTACTTC.

This chain links TRBV2 with TRBJ1-2; no clear D gene. The CDR3 is 14 residues long. The germline V gene has CDR1 SNHLY and CDR2 FYNNEI. V was shortened by 4 bases and J by 2 bases, with 11 bases between the two germline ends. The CDR3 nucleotides read TGTGCCAGCAGTGTGGCCGGCCTCAACTATGGCTACACCTTC. Translation: CASSVAGLNYGYTF.

This clonotype is deemed medium-sized. The rearrangement joins TRBV12-3 or TRBV12-4 to TRBJ2-7; possible D gene TRBD1, 5 bases. The ends were cut back, 6 bases at V and 1 base at J, with 19 bases in the middle. This CDR3 has 16 residues. The CDR3 nucleotides are TGTGCCAGCAGCCTCGGCCCAAGAGCAGGGTCCTACGAGCAGTACTTC. Residues: CASSLGPRAGSYEQYF.

This sequence joins TRBV20-1 and TRBJ2-3; 16 positions agree with TRBD2. Trimming at V came to 0 bases and at J to 6 bases, leaving 6 bases not matched to a gene. CDR1 is DFQATT and CDR2 is SNEGSKA in the germline V gene (reference sequence). This CDR3 contains 17 residues. The CDR3 DNA reads TGCAGTGCTAGAGATACTGGGACTAGCGGGGGGGCCGATACGCAGTATTTT. Amino acids: CSARDTGTSGGADTQYF.